Sequencing of this T cell receptor beta chain was carried out in a study of neoadjuvant anti-PD-1 for oral cavity cancer. Sample time point: after neoadjuvant nivolumab, at surgical resection. These oral cavity squamous cell carcinomas were HPV-negative and locally advanced. CDR3 size: 13 residues. Per the germline V gene, CDR1 is SGHDT and CDR2 is YYEEEE. V was pared by 4 bases and J by 7 bases, with 14 bases between. The method was immunoSEQ multiplex PCR; TCRdb's version includes in-frame clones alone and lacks a portion of them. The sample consists of about 23,000 clones, 45% of them appearing once. This clone has ten or more counts.

This chain joins TRBV5-6 and TRBJ1-2; perhaps TRBD1 as D (5 bases). The sequence was obtained from a person aged 35 to 85 with oral cavity squamous cell carcinoma. The sample here was tumor tissue, taken after nivolumab (anti-PD-1) treatment. CDR3: CASSPASGIGYTF. DNA for the CDR3: TGTGCCAGCAGCCCCGCCTCAGGGATTGGCTACACCTTC.